This TCR beta chain came from a study of T cell responses to AZD1222 COVID-19 vaccine (dated by TCRdb to the early 2020s). Context from the whole study: AZD1222 recipients with second doses at about 4 weeks or about 12 weeks were pooled, because spike-specific TCR depth and breadth did not differ between schedules. A total of about 230 trial participants underwent TCR sequencing, of whom approximately 210 received two doses of AZD1222 and some 26 received two doses of the MenACWY control vaccine. Trial participants were enrolled into age subgroups of 18-55, 56-69 and 70-plus years, which contained about 150, 28 and 57 TCR-sequenced participants, respectively.

The CDR3 regions of human TCRbeta chains were subjected to immunosequencing. Processing in the source paper ran as follows. TCRs in the repertoires were matched against a reference library of SARS-CoV-2-specific TCRs that had been generated with the MIRA antigen-specificity platform. Breadth was defined as the fraction of unique TCRs that were SARS-CoV-2-associated, and depth was defined as the fraction of total T cells that were SARS-CoV-2-associated. Using the MIRA data, each spike-specific TCR was assigned both to the spike region to which the TCR was reactive and to a CD4 or CD8 class. Log10-transformed breadth and depth values were compared by one-way ANOVA with Sidak's multiple comparisons tests. The table was pulled from immuneACCESS by TCRdb, which kept in-frame rearrangements only. Such tables lose some clones; where checked, under half of the loss comes from unresolved V genes, and the rest has no known cause. V and J calls and clone size are given by that table; D and trimming were obtained from the DNA. The sample profile shows about 160,000 clones; over 75% of them were found once. 6.9% of the sample is held by the ten biggest clonotypes.

About this clone: Its target antigen remains unknown. There are no base qualities to consult, and no much larger clone falls within one base.

Findings and caveats that apply to the study as a whole: The 56-69-year group was small, and its depth increase did not reach significance, likely because of low power. The whole spike protein was spanned by vaccine-associated CD4 TCRs, and dominant responses were seen in regions 160-218 and 743-854. After two AZD1222 doses, spike-specific TCR breadth and depth were significantly higher than at day 0 and than in MenACWY recipients. Because no day 14 peak-response samples were available, repertoires were characterized only after the peak T cell response. Only a handful of AZD1222 recipients were SARS-CoV-2 seropositive at baseline, limiting conclusions about previously exposed vaccinees. Most participants were white British and females outnumbered males, and the authors suggested that clonal diversity may have been underestimated. Epitopes outside the regions mutated in the B.1.351 and B.1.1.7 variants were reportedly recognized by nearly half of the unique spike-specific TCRs.

The time point label, as the study defines it: baseline before first vaccination. The vaccinee samples were drawn from two UK trials, COV001 and COV002, one of which was a single-blind randomized controlled phase 2/3 trial testing AZD1222 (ChAdOx1 nCoV-19) in healthy adults. For TCRbeta chain sequencing, PBMC samples were collected from trial participants at day 0 and at day 28 after the second dose. This receptor was identified in an adult in good health. Sequencing was performed on peripheral blood, taken on day 0 of AZD1222 vaccination.

For the CDR3, the sequence is CASSQRSGSGGSWGNTIYF. The bases are TGTGCCAGCAGCCAACGTTCAGGTTCCGGGGGTTCGTGGGGAAACACCATATATTTT. The chain couples TRBV3-1 (or the pseudogene TRBV3-2) to TRBJ1-3, with a weak D call of TRBD1 (5 bases match). Looking up the germline V gene (reference sequence) yields CDR1 LGHDT and CDR2 YNNKEL. Its CDR3 holds 19 amino acids, cysteine through phenylalanine. Only the CDR3 DNA is retained, 57 bases long and in frame from the first base. The junction carries 24 bases between V and J, which are trimmed by 2 bases and 4 bases respectively.